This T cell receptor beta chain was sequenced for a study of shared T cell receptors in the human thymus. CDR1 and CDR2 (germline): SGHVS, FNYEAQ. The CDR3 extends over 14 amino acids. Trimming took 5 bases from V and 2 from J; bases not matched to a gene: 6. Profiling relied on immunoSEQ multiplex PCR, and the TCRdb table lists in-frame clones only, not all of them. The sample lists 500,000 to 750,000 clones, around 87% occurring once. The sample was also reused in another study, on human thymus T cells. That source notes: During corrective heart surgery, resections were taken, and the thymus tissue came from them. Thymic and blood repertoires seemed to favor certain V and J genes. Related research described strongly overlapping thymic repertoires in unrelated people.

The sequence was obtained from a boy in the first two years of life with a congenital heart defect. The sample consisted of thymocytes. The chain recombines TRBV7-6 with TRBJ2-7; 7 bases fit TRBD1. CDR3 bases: TGTGCCAGCAGCCCCCGGGACAGAACCTACGAGCAGTACTTC. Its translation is CASSPRDRTYEQYF. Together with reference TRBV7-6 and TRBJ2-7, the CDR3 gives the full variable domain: GAGVSQSPRYKVTKRGQDVALRCDPISGHVSLYWYRQALGQGPEFLTYFNYEAQQDKSGLPNDRFSAERPEGSISTLTIQRTEQRDSAMYRCASSPRDRTYEQYFGPGTRLTVT.